This T cell receptor (beta chain) derives from a study of regulatory T cells in long-lasting Graves disease. Note on this clonotype: What it recognizes is unknown.

The CDR3 has 15 amino acids. Trimming at V came to 3 bases and at J to 2 bases, leaving 7 bases not matched to a gene. Germline assignment: CDR1 MNHEY and CDR2 SMNVEV (reference sequence). Time point specified: newly diagnosed GD, antithyroid drugs for less than 3 months. PBMCs provided the RNA from which the TCR library was made. Findings and limits, study-wide: Having only a small sample size may have limited accuracy. When disease was persistent, TRBV28, TRBJ1-2 and TRBJ2-5 were the favored segments. The number of shared public clonotypes was higher in persistent patients (about 3,000) than new patients (966).

HTBI primers from iRepertoire and Arm-PCR of CDR3 regions yielded the TCR beta libraries. Original analysis: Across all samples, about 62 TRBV segments and 15 or so TRBJ segments were identified. TCRdb independently ran MiXCR on the multiplex PCR reads; one entry per CDR3 protein. For this entry, the V and J calls and clone size follow TCRdb and not the study's own pipeline. Found here are about 200,000 distinct CDR3 sequences, approximately 16% of them singletons; the top ten hold roughly 23%. The chain couples TRBV27 to TRBJ2-7; 7 nucleotides agree with TRBD2. Sequencing used peripheral blood mononuclear cells (PBMCs), obtained at new diagnosis, from a patient treated with antithyroid drugs. This clonotype originated in a female donor with Graves disease. Written as DNA, the CDR3 is TGTGCCAGCAGTTTGAAGCGGGACTTCGCCTACGAGCAGTACTTC. Amino acid sequence: CASSLKRDFAYEQYF.